This T cell receptor beta chain emerged from a study of shared T cell receptors in the human thymus. The V and J ends lost 1 base and 0 bases, in that order; junction bases with no gene match: 5. CDR1 is LNHNV, CDR2 YYDKDF, per germline (reference sequence). The CDR3 contains 18 residues. Produced via immunoSEQ multiplex PCR; TCRdb's table is partial and in-frame only. Counted here are about 660,000 clones, roughly 86% occurring once; the ten biggest clones make up about 0.0094%. These data are also associated with another study on human thymus T cells. This second report adds: Healthy Finnish infants having corrective surgery for congenital heart defects served as donors. In corrective heart surgery, resections were taken, and these provided the thymus tissue. An apparent bias in V and J gene usage was seen in thymic and blood repertoires. Highly overlapping thymic repertoires in unrelated individuals were reported by related research.

The origin of this receptor is a boy under two years old with a congenital heart defect. The sample taken for sequencing was thymocytes. The chain employs TRBV15 and TRBJ2-2, with TRBD2 matching 10 bases. CDR3 loop: CATSRASGRKTNTGELFF. The CDR3 DNA follows: TGTGCCACCAGCAGAGCTAGCGGGAGAAAAACGAACACCGGGGAGCTGTTTTTT.